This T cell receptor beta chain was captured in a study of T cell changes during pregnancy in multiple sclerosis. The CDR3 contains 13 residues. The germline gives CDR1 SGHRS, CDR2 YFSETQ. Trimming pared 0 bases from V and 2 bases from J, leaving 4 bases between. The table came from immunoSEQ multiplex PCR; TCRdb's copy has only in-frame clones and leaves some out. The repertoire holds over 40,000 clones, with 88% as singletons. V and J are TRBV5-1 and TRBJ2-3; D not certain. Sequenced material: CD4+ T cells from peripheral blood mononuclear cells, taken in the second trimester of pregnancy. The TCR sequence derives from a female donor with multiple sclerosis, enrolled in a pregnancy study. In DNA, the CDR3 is TGCGCCAGCAGCTTGGCCGTCACAGATACGCAGTATTTT. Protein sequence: CASSLAVTDTQYF.